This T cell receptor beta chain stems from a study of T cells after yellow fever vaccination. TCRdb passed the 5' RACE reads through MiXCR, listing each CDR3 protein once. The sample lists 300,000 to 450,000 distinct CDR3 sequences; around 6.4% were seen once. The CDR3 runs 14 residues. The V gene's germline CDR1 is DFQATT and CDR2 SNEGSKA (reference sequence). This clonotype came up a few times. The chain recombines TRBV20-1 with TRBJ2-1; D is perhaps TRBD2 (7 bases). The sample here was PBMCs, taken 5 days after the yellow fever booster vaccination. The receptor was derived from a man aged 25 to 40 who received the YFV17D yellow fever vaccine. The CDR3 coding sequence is TGCGGGGGGGCGCGGGATCCTTTTCCGGATGAGCAGTTCTTC. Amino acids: CGGARDPFPDEQFF.